This T cell receptor beta chain was identified in a study of cytomegalovirus exposure and HLA in healthy donors. Study background: An early release of data contained roughly 90 million unique TCRs, which came from HLA-typed donors. The study, taken as a whole, reports: It was likely that a cluster of highly shared sequence variants was a sequencing artifact.

The CDR3 extends over 13 amino acids. Germline V lookup: CDR1 GTSNPN, CDR2 SVGIG (reference sequence). V was clipped by 3 bases and J by 8 bases; unmatched bases: 7. As for this clone: Its antigen is unknown.

The PCR had 60 Vbeta and 13 Jbeta primers. TCRdb's table, derived via immunoSEQ multiplex PCR, lists solely in-frame clones and lacks some. The sample carries about 260,000 clones, 84% recorded once. The TCR comes from a woman aged 40 to 50 in good health and CMV-seropositive. V usage is TRBV30 and J usage is TRBJ1-2; 9 bases match TRBD1. Sequenced material: PBMCs. The CDR3 bases are TGTGCCTGGAGACCGGGACAGGGCGGGGGCTACACCTTC. Its protein is CAWRPGQGGGYTF.